A single sample gave rise to the 27 T cell receptor beta chains below, sequenced in a study of cytomegalovirus exposure and HLA in healthy donors (dated by TCRdb to about 2017). Libraries came from the immunoSEQ multiplex PCR assay. The multiplex PCR relied on a mix of 60 forward primers for TCR Vbeta segments and 13 reverse primers for TCR Jbeta segments. Drawn from immuneACCESS, this table holds only the in-frame rearrangements with V and J called that TCRdb kept. Clones are partly lost; checked studies trace under half to an unresolved V gene and leave the rest unexplained. Present in this sample are 200,000 or so clones, around 81% of which were seen just once. Jointly, the top ten make up approximately 2% of the sample. The sequencing input was PBMCs. Receptor source: a woman aged 18-29 years in good health and CMV-seropositive.

V is TRBV2 and J is TRBJ2-2; possible D gene TRBD1, 5 bases. The germline CDR1 and CDR2 sequences are SNHLY and FYNNEI. The germline V and J ends were trimmed by 7 bases and 7 bases, with 13 bases remaining between them. The CDR3 sequence is 13 residues long. CDR3 region: CASIAGSVGELFF. Written as DNA, the CDR3 is TGTGCCAGCATAGCAGGGTCAGTCGGGGAGCTGTTTTTT.

J is TRBJ1-1 and V is TRBV25-1; D is undetermined. The CDR3 has 14 amino acids. CDR1 MGHDK and CDR2 SYGVNS come from the germline V gene. Deletions cut 1 base from V and 9 bases from J, with 15 bases between. The CDR3, as DNA: TGTGCCAGCAGTGAATTTACGGGTGGTCTTAAAGCTTTCTTT. Translation: CASSEFTGGLKAFF.

This clone came up a few times. The chain is built from TRBV7-9 and TRBJ1-4; 8 nucleotides match TRBD1. Germline lookup yields CDR1 SEHNR and CDR2 FQNEAQ (reference sequence). The CDR3 totals 15 residues. The junction had 11 bases not matched to a gene; V was cut back by 6 bases and J by 8 bases. CDR3 in amino acids: CASSSSGGWLEKLFF. The CDR3 bases are TGTGCCAGCAGTTCCTCAGGGGGCTGGTTAGAAAAACTGTTTTTT.

The chain links TRBV10-3 to TRBJ2-7; a weak D match, TRBD2 (6 bases). Trimming left V 6 bases short and J 1 base short, with 13 bases between. The length of the CDR3 is 14 residues. Germline values: CDR1 ENHRY, CDR2 SYGVKD. This CDR3 is CAIRTRDLSYEQYV. Here the CDR3 DNA reads TGTGCCATCAGGACCCGGGACTTATCCTACGAGCAGTACGTC.

The rearrangement joins TRBV30 to TRBJ1-1; 7 nucleotides align to TRBD1. V dropped 5 bases and J dropped 1; count of bases not matched to a gene: 1. The CDR3 totals 12 residues. The V gene's germline CDR1 is GTSNPN and CDR2 SVGIG (reference sequence). The CDR3 spells CAWRTGNTEAFF. The CDR3 nucleotides are TGTGCCTGGCGGACAGGGAACACTGAAGCTTTCTTT.

This chain connects TRBV2 to TRBJ2-1, with 7 nucleotides matching TRBD1. V shed 3 bases, J shed 7 bases, and the junction held 6 bases outside the gene matches. Germline lookup yields CDR1 SNHLY and CDR2 FYNNEI. There are 14 residues in the CDR3. The CDR3 bases are TGTGCCAGCAGTGACCGGGGCAGGGGGAATGAGCAGTTCTTC. Translation gives CASSDRGRGNEQFF.

The V and J genes are TRBV12-5 and TRBJ2-1; TRBD2 might be the D (6 bases). The germline V gene encodes CDR1 LGHNT and CDR2 FRNRAP. Trimming cost V 3 bases and J 9 bases, with 27 bases left between them. The CDR3 length is 18 residues. The CDR3 is CASGLPRFVTRFSGEQFF. The CDR3, as DNA: TGTGCTAGTGGTTTACCGCGTTTTGTGACTAGATTCTCAGGTGAGCAGTTCTTC.

The genes are TRBV7-2 and TRBJ2-4; 8 nucleotides align to TRBD1. V trimming: 6 bases; J trimming: 7 bases; junction bases outside the gene matches: 11. The CDR3 extends over 15 amino acids. Germline loops: CDR1 SGHTA, CDR2 FQGNSA. CDR3 sequence reads: CASSLTGGGINIQYF. In nucleotides, the CDR3 is TGTGCCAGCAGTTTAACAGGGGGAGGCATTAACATTCAGTACTTC.

The J gene is TRBJ1-1, the V gene TRBV19; TRBD1 matches at 9 bases. Germline V gives CDR1 LNHDA, CDR2 SQIVND (reference sequence). J was trimmed by 5 bases and V by 6 bases; bases with no gene match: 4. The CDR3 consists of 13 residues. CDR3 residues: CASRTGGETEAFF. For the CDR3, the DNA is TGTGCCAGTAGGACAGGGGGTGAGACTGAAGCTTTCTTT.

The chain combines TRBV4-3 with TRBJ1-3; 8 positions agree with TRBD1. Germline CDR1 is LGHNA and CDR2 is YSLEER. The CDR3 extends over 17 amino acids. The V segment lost 2 bases and the J segment 2 bases; nucleotides outside the gene matches: 8. CDR3 DNA: TGCGCCAGCAGCCAAACTCACTCACAGGGGGCTGGAAACACCATATATTTT. Translating it yields CASSQTHSQGAGNTIYF.

This rearrangement joins TRBV30 to TRBJ2-1; D is perhaps TRBD1 (7 bases). Germline V CDR1 and CDR2: GTSNPN, SVGIG (reference sequence). The CDR3 extends over 14 amino acids. With 0 bases removed from V and 7 bases from J, the gap between germline ends came to 13 bases. The CDR3 reads CAWSVQGGRNEQFF. In DNA, the CDR3 is TGTGCCTGGAGTGTCCAGGGGGGACGGAATGAGCAGTTCTTC.

J is TRBJ1-1 and V is TRBV27, with D tentatively TRBD1 (5 bases). The CDR3 spans 15 residues. CDR1 MNHEY and CDR2 SMNVEV come from the germline V gene (reference sequence). Trimming shortened V by 2 bases and J by 4 bases, and 14 bases separated the two germline ends. Here the CDR3 DNA reads TGTGCCAGCAGTTTAGGTGTGGGGCTGGGCACTGAAGCTTTCTTT. It is translated as CASSLGVGLGTEAFF.

This rearrangement joins TRBV5-1 to TRBJ2-1; TRBD2 agrees at 10 bases. Germline CDR1 reads SGHRS; CDR2 reads YFSETQ. The V gene end was trimmed by 1 base and the J gene end by 9 bases; junction bases not matched to a gene: 10. The CDR3 sequence is 16 residues long. CDR3 amino acids: CASSLTSSGGVGEQFF. The CDR3 DNA reads TGCGCCAGCAGCTTGACTTCGAGCGGGGGGGTAGGTGAGCAGTTCTTC. The variable domain in full, completed from reference TRBV5-1 and TRBJ2-1, reads KAGVTQTPRYLIKTRGQQVTLSCSPISGHRSVSWYQQTPGQGLQFLFEYFSETQRNKGNFPGRFSGRQFSNSRSEMNVSTLELGDSALYLCASSLTSSGGVGEQFFGPGTRLTVL.

The J gene is TRBJ1-1, the V gene TRBV14; D perhaps matches TRBD1 (5 bases). This CDR3 contains 13 residues. CDR1 is SGHDN and CDR2 is FVKESK in the germline V gene. V lost 2 bases and J lost 10, with 14 bases in between. This CDR3 is CASSQPGLPRAFF. For the CDR3, the DNA is TGTGCCAGCAGCCAACCGGGACTCCCGCGAGCTTTCTTT.

The V and J genes are TRBV30 and TRBJ1-5, with unresolved D. Germline V CDR1 and CDR2: GTSNPN, SVGIG (reference sequence). The CDR3 length is 13 residues. Trimming removed 0 bases from V and 9 bases from J, with 12 bases in between. This CDR3 reads CAWSVTSRGPQHF. CDR3 nucleotides: TGTGCCTGGAGTGTGACGTCCCGGGGGCCCCAGCATTTT.

The rearrangement joins TRBV9 to TRBJ2-5, with 10 bases that match TRBD1. The V and J ends lost 4 bases and 5 bases, in that order; junction bases with no gene match: 11. The CDR3 loop spans 16 amino acids. In germline, CDR1 is SGDLS, CDR2 YYNGEE. In DNA, the CDR3 is TGTGCCAGCAGCCTACAGCCGGGACAGGGGTGGGAGACCCAGTACTTC. Residues: CASSLQPGQGWETQYF.

The rearrangement uses TRBV5-1 and TRBJ1-1, with unresolved D. The germline CDR1 and CDR2 sequences are SGHRS and YFSETQ. Trimming took 4 bases from V and 2 from J, leaving 18 bases between them. This CDR3 is built from 16 residues. The CDR3 nucleotides read TGCGCCAGCAGCACTGGGCCCGGGGTTCGAAACACTGAAGCTTTCTTT. Its translation: CASSTGPGVRNTEAFF.

This chain uses TRBV30 with TRBJ1-1; D perhaps matches TRBD1 (5 bases). V was cut by 0 bases and J by 8 bases, with 10 bases left in between. CDR1 GTSNPN and CDR2 SVGIG come from the germline V gene (reference sequence). CDR3 length equals 12 residues. The CDR3 here is CAWSVIGGEAFF. The CDR3, as DNA: TGTGCCTGGAGTGTGATCGGGGGAGAAGCTTTCTTT.

The V gene is TRBV29-1, the J gene TRBJ2-1; 13 bases map to TRBD2. This CDR3 has 15 residues. Losses at the gene ends were 8 bases for V and 4 bases for J; bases not matched to a gene: 8. Germline CDR1 reads SQVTM; CDR2 reads ANQGSEA. CDR3 residues: CSTRTSGGNYNEQFF. In DNA, the CDR3 is TGCAGCACTCGGACTAGCGGGGGTAATTACAATGAGCAGTTCTTC.

The rearrangement links TRBV7-3 to TRBJ2-2, with 8 bases that match TRBD2. Unmatched junction bases numbered 5, after V lost 4 bases and J lost 1 base. The CDR3 loop spans 16 amino acids. Germline CDR1 reads SGHTA; CDR2 reads FQGTGA. The CDR3 region has the DNA TGTGCCAGCAGCTCCCGTGCGGGGGGGAACACCGGGGAGCTGTTTTTT. It codes for CASSSRAGGNTGELFF. The variable domain in full, with the rest retrieved from reference TRBV7-3 and TRBJ2-2, is GAGVSQTPSNKVTEKGKYVELRCDPISGHTALYWYRQSLGQGPEFLIYFQGTGAADDSGLPNDRFFAVRPEGSVSTLKIQRTERGDSAVYLCASSSRAGGNTGELFFGEGSRLTVL.

V and J are TRBV5-6 and TRBJ2-5; TRBD1 aligns across 7 bases. Germline lookup yields CDR1 SGHDT and CDR2 YYEEEE. The CDR3 length is 15 residues. The trim removed 4 bases at V and 3 bases at J, leaving 9 bases unmatched. The CDR3 loop reads CASSDTGTVKETQYF. The CDR3 coding sequence is TGTGCCAGCAGCGACACCGGGACAGTCAAAGAGACCCAGTACTTC.

This chain links TRBV6-6 with TRBJ1-1, with 10 bases lining up with TRBD1. Unmatched junction bases numbered 2, after V lost 10 bases and J lost 0 bases. CDR3 size: 13 residues. Germline CDR1 MNHNY, CDR2 SVGAGI (reference sequence). Written as DNA, the CDR3 is TGTGCCATCGGACAGGGGGTGAACACTGAAGCTTTCTTT. Translated: CAIGQGVNTEAFF.

V is TRBV28 and J is TRBJ2-7; 9 bases map to TRBD1. CDR1 and CDR2 from the germline V gene are MDHEN and SYDVKM. The CDR3 runs 15 residues. V trimming: 5 bases; J trimming: 4 bases; junction bases outside the gene matches: 9. The CDR3 sequence is CASSPLGQGKYEQYF. CDR3 nucleotide sequence: TGTGCCAGCAGTCCTCTCGGACAGGGGAAATACGAGCAGTACTTC.

The chain recombines TRBV28 with TRBJ2-7; 8 bases line up with TRBD1. Germline CDR1 is MDHEN and CDR2 is SYDVKM. The CDR3 has 15 amino acids. V dropped 7 bases and J dropped 1; count of bases not matched to a gene: 9. For the CDR3, the DNA is TGTGCCAGCACCATCGGGACAGGCGAGTCCTACGAGCAGTACTTC. Translating gives CASTIGTGESYEQYF.

The chain joins TRBV6-4 to TRBJ2-2; D possibly corresponds to TRBD1 (6 bases). There are 13 residues in the CDR3. Trimming took 6 bases from V and 5 from J, leaving 10 bases between them. Germline assignment: CDR1 MRHNA and CDR2 SNTAGT. The CDR3: CASRQGGTGELFF. For the CDR3, the DNA is TGTGCCAGCAGACAGGGCGGGACCGGGGAGCTGTTTTTT.

V and J are TRBV5-4 and TRBJ1-1; D is possibly TRBD1 (6 bases). CDR1 is SGHNT, CDR2 YYREEE, per germline (reference sequence). This CDR3 has 15 amino acids. V dropped 4 bases and J dropped 1 base, with 14 bases sitting between them. This chain's CDR3 is CASSLPRTENTEAFF. CDR3 in DNA: TGTGCCAGCAGCCTGCCAAGGACAGAGAACACTGAAGCTTTCTTT.

This clone was detected only a few times. This chain joins TRBV28 and TRBJ2-7; 14 nucleotides line up with TRBD2. The V segment lost 7 bases and the J segment 0 bases; nucleotides outside the gene matches: 8. Germline CDR1 and CDR2: MDHEN and SYDVKM. The CDR3 length is 17 residues. The CDR3 DNA reads TGTGCCAGCAACCCCGGACTAGCGGGGGGAAGCTCCTACGAGCAGTACTTC. Its protein product is CASNPGLAGGSSYEQYF.